These 11 T cell receptor beta chains came from one sample sequenced in a study of CD8+ T cells in alopecia areata. Time point denoted: mouse skin 3 weeks after grafting. Sequencing relied on a cDNA template that was reverse transcribed from extracted RNA. TCRdb keeps only in-frame clones here, not all; method: immunoSEQ multiplex PCR. The specimen has 2,500 to 3,000 clones, none found just once. The material sequenced was skin, taken at week 3. The receptors derive from a C3H/HeJ mouse with alopecia areata. For this strain, the MHC haplotype corresponds to H2-k.

By frequency in the sample, this clone is medium-sized. Gene names denote mouse genes. The read finishes 4 residues shy of the CDR3 end, and the germline J gene is used to complete it. This sequence joins TRBV19 and TRBJ2-7; D uncertain. The CDR3 totals 13 residues. V was clipped by 0 bases and J by 3 bases, with 7 bases between them. Germline V CDR1 and CDR2: FNHDT, SITEND (reference sequence). CDR3 sequence: CASSIAQFYEQYF. CDR3 bases read: TGTGCCAGCAGTATAGCACAGTTCTAT.

This clone is large by share. The genes are named according to mouse. The read ends 4 residues before the CDR3 terminus; that terminus is restored from the germline J gene. The same CDR3 is also encoded by other DNA sequences in this sample. The rearrangement links TRBV19 to TRBJ1-2; TRBD1 matches 7 bases. The V gene end was trimmed by 5 bases and the J gene end by 0 bases; junction bases not matched to a gene: 4. Germline V gives CDR1 FNHDT, CDR2 SITEND (reference sequence). CDR3 length: 14 amino acids. The DNA read from the CDR3 is TGTGCCAGCAGCCGGGACAGTGCAAACTCC. Protein: CASSRDSANS. The full CDR3 protein is CASSRDSANSDYTF. Using reference TRBV19 and TRBJ1-2 for the parts outside the CDR3, the full variable domain is GGIITQTPKFLIGQEGQKLTLKCQQNFNHDTMYWYRQDSGKGLRLIYYSITENDLQKGDLSEGYDASREKKSSFSLTVTSAQKNEMAVFLCASSRDSANSDYTFGSGTRLLVI.

As concerns this clone: Mouse gene names apply. The sequenced fragment ends 4 residues before the CDR3 boundary, so the rest is inferred from the germline J gene. The chain has TRBV12-1 and TRBJ1-2; 7 bases fit TRBD1. The V gene's germline CDR1 is SGHSN and CDR2 HYEKVE. The CDR3 runs to 14 residues. The trim removed 2 bases at V and 0 bases at J, leaving 2 bases unmatched. The CDR3 is CASSRDSANSDYTF. The DNA read from the CDR3 is TGTGCCAGCTCTCGGGACAGTGCAAACTCC. The full variable domain, with the rest looked up from reference TRBV12-1 and TRBJ1-2, is DSGVVQSPRHIIKEKGGRSVLTCIPISGHSNVVWYQQTLGKELKFLIQHYEKVERDKGFLPSRFSVQQFDDYHSEMNMSALELEDSAMYFCASSRDSANSDYTFGSGTRLLVI.

This clone is categorized as large. Any gene name here is a mouse gene name. Read sequence stops 4 residues before the CDR3 end, and the germline J gene provides the missing end. The rearrangement links TRBV19 to TRBJ1-1, with TRBD1 matching over 8 bases. V lost 4 bases to trimming and J lost 0 bases; unmatched junction nucleotides: 2. CDR1 is FNHDT, CDR2 SITEND, per germline (reference sequence). This CDR3 contains 14 residues. The sequenced part of the CDR3 DNA is TGTGCCAGCAGTTTACAGGGGGCAAACACA. This sequence encodes CASSLQGANT. The full-length CDR3 reads as CASSLQGANTEVFF. The whole variable domain, filled in from reference TRBV19 and TRBJ1-1, reads GGIITQTPKFLIGQEGQKLTLKCQQNFNHDTMYWYRQDSGKGLRLIYYSITENDLQKGDLSEGYDASREKKSSFSLTVTSAQKNEMAVFLCASSLQGANTEVFFGKGTRLTVV.

With regard to this clone: Gene names are the mouse ones. The chain's CDR3 is CASSQDLGWAETLYF. Incomplete CDR3 DNA: TGTGCCAGCAGCCAAGATTTGGGTTGGGCAGAA. The chain employs TRBV5 and TRBJ2-3; D remains unclear. The CDR3 end is not reached by the read, which stops 4 residues before it; the germline J gene fills it in. V lost 0 bases to trimming and J lost 3 bases, with 10 bases between them. This CDR3 spans 15 amino acids. CDR1 is LGHNA and CDR2 is YNLKQL in the germline V gene (reference sequence).

Within the sample, this clone is medium-sized (0.01 to 0.1%). Germline and genes: mouse. The read halts 4 residues ahead of the CDR3 end, with the missing end drawn from the germline J gene. The V gene is TRBV19, the J gene TRBJ2-7; 7 bases are a match to TRBD1. Germline CDR1 FNHDT, CDR2 SITEND (reference sequence). CDR3 length equals 14 residues. After removal of 1 base from V and 3 bases from J, the junction contained 4 bases not matched to a gene. CDR3 DNA (partial): TGTGCCAGCAGTATACGGCCAGGGGGCTAT. Protein sequence: CASSIRPGGY. In full, the CDR3 is CASSIRPGGYEQYF.

This clone occurred many times. The gene names here belong to mouse. The read terminates 4 residues ahead of where the CDR3 ends, so the germline J gene completes it. The chain couples TRBV19 to TRBJ2-1, with D possibly matching TRBD1 (5 bases). The CDR3 runs to 15 residues. Germline values: CDR1 FNHDT, CDR2 SITEND (reference sequence). Trimming stripped 3 bases from V and 0 bases from J, with 10 bases between. CDR3 bases read: TGTGCCAGCAGTAAAGGGGAATTTAACTATGCT. Encoded protein: CASSKGEFNYA. The CDR3 in full is CASSKGEFNYAEQFF.

This clone was observed many times. Genes here carry mouse names. Sequencing ends 4 residues short of the CDR3 end; the germline J gene provides the rest. The chain has TRBV31 and TRBJ2-5, with a possible D match to TRBD2 (6 bases). CDR1 and CDR2 (germline): GKSSPN, SITVG. Between the trimmed V and J ends, which lost 0 bases and 3 bases, there was a span of 7 bases. CDR3 length equals 13 residues. Partial CDR3 DNA: TGTGCCTGGAGTCTGACTGGACAAGAC. The encoded protein is CAWSLTGQD. The entire CDR3 is CAWSLTGQDTQYF. Complete variable domain (other parts from reference TRBV31 and TRBJ2-5): AQTIHQWPVAEIKAVGSPLSLGCTIKGKSSPNLYWYWQATGGTLQQLFYSITVGQVESVVQLNLSASRPKDDQFILSTEKLLLSHSGFYLCAWSLTGQDTQYFGPGTRLLVL.

To note about this clone: Mouse gene names apply. The CDR3 end falls 4 residues outside the read, so it is completed with the germline J gene. This rearrangement joins TRBV4 to TRBJ1-2; TRBD1 is a possible D gene (6 bases). Germline V gives CDR1 LGHDT, CDR2 YNNKQL (reference sequence). Trimming removed 8 bases at V and 2 bases at J, with 9 bases between. This CDR3 comprises 12 residues. The CDR3 here is CASGQGNSDYTF. CDR3 bases read: TGTGCCAGCGGGCAGGGGAACTCC.

By share, this clone counts as medium-sized. Gene names are mouse gene names. This chain's CDR3 is CASGDADWGNTLYF. Partial CDR3 DNA: TGTGCCAGCGGTGATGCCGACTGGGGGAAC. The chain is built from TRBV13-2 and TRBJ2-4, with 9 bases identical to TRBD2. The CDR3 end lies 4 residues beyond the end of the read and is filled in from the germline J gene. Germline CDR1 reads NNHNN; CDR2 reads SYGAGS (reference sequence). This CDR3 region has 14 residues.

This clone was counted at least ten times. Mouse gene names apply. The sequence runs out 4 residues before the end of the CDR3; the remainder is reconstructed from the germline J gene. This sample also contains other DNA sequences that code for the same CDR3. The chain uses TRBV19 and TRBJ2-5; 7 bases are shared with TRBD2. Per germline, CDR1 FNHDT and CDR2 SITEND (reference sequence). The CDR3 loop spans 15 amino acids. V lost 4 bases to trimming and J lost 0 bases; unmatched junction nucleotides: 5. Incomplete CDR3 DNA: TGTGCCAGCAGTCGCGACTGGGTTAACCAAGAC. Amino acids: CASSRDWVNQD. In full, the CDR3 reads CASSRDWVNQDTQYF.